Below, 8 T cell receptor beta chains from the same sample are listed, as sequenced in a study of blood T cell repertoires in COVID-19. Produced via immunoSEQ multiplex PCR; TCRdb's table is partial and in-frame only. Here the sample spans 300,000 to 400,000 clones, about 88% being singletons. Sequencing used peripheral blood. These receptors were obtained from a woman in her sixties or seventies with COVID-19, enrolled during active disease.

The J gene is TRBJ2-7, the V gene TRBV19, with D perhaps matching TRBD1 (6 bases). The germline V and J ends were trimmed by 6 bases and 3 bases, with 12 bases remaining between them. Looked up from germline, CDR1 is LNHDA and CDR2 is SQIVND (reference sequence). The CDR3 totals 13 residues. The CDR3 loop reads CASSRDNFYEQYF. The CDR3 DNA sequence: TGTGCCAGTAGCCGGGACAACTTCTACGAGCAGTACTTC.

This chain uses TRBV3-1 (or the pseudogene TRBV3-2) with TRBJ1-1, with 7 bases fitting TRBD1. The CDR3 is 13 residues long. Unmatched junction bases numbered 4, after V lost 1 base and J lost 8 bases. CDR1 and CDR2 from the germline V gene are LGHDT and YNNKEL (reference sequence). Here the CDR3 DNA reads TGTGCCAGCAGCCAAGGATCGACAGGGGAAGCTTTCTTT. This codes for CASSQGSTGEAFF.

V and J are TRBV9 and TRBJ2-7; TRBD2 aligns across 10 bases. The CDR3 sequence is 15 residues long. Per germline, CDR1 SGDLS and CDR2 YYNGEE. The junction had 5 bases not matched to a gene; V was cut back by 0 bases and J by 5 bases. CDR3 nucleotide sequence: TGTGCCAGCAGCGTAGGGAGCGGGGGGGCCGACGAGCAGTACTTC. It encodes CASSVGSGGADEQYF.

The rearrangement uses TRBV5-1 and TRBJ2-1; the D gene is possibly TRBD2 (5 bases). CDR3 length: 14 amino acids. Looked up from germline, CDR1 is SGHRS and CDR2 is YFSETQ. V was trimmed by 0 bases and J by 4 bases, leaving 8 bases between them. CDR3 bases: TGCGCCAGCAGCTTGGAAGGCGGGTACAATGAGCAGTTCTTC. Protein: CASSLEGGYNEQFF.

The chain uses TRBV11-2 and TRBJ2-1; D is ambiguous. This CDR3 region has 13 residues. V lost 0 bases to trimming and J lost 8 bases, with 8 bases between them. Germline V CDR1 and CDR2: SGHAT, FQNNGV. The CDR3 reads CASSLEGHDEQFF. CDR3 DNA: TGTGCCAGCAGCTTAGAGGGCCACGATGAGCAGTTCTTC. The complete variable domain, with remaining parts taken from reference TRBV11-2 and TRBJ2-1, reads EAGVAQSPRYKIIEKRQSVAFWCNPISGHATLYWYQQILGQGPKLLIQFQNNGVVDDSQLPKDRFSAERLKGVDSTLKIQPAKLEDSAVYLCASSLEGHDEQFFGPGTRLTVL.

The table lists this clone with a count of one. The chain has TRBV5-6 and TRBJ2-2; the D is unclear. Germline V gives CDR1 SGHDT, CDR2 YYEEEE. Trimming removed 7 bases from V and 2 bases from J, with 12 bases in between. CDR3 length: 14 amino acids. CDR3 protein: CASRSLKNTGELFF. DNA for the CDR3: TGTGCCAGCCGGTCTTTGAAAAACACCGGGGAGCTGTTTTTT.

V and J are TRBV28 and TRBJ1-6; 9 bases line up with TRBD1. V lost 7 bases, J lost 0 bases, and 7 bases stayed unmatched. The CDR3 spans 17 residues. Germline V lookup: CDR1 MDHEN, CDR2 SYDVKM. The CDR3 region has the DNA TGTGCCAGCACCCCCGGGACAGGGAGCTCCTATAATTCACCCCTCCACTTT. It codes for CASTPGTGSSYNSPLHF.

CDR3 sequence reads: CASRGFRSSYEQYF. CDR3 sequence (DNA): TGTGCCAGCAGGGGGTTCAGGAGCTCCTACGAGCAGTACTTC. This chain joins TRBV19 and TRBJ2-7, with TRBD1 matching over 7 bases. With V trimmed by 9 bases and J by 0 bases, 8 bases remained unmatched. CDR1 LNHDA and CDR2 SQIVND come from the germline V gene (reference sequence). The CDR3 runs to 14 residues.